The rows below give T cell receptor beta chains drawn from one sample of a study of cytomegalovirus exposure and HLA in healthy donors. Only in-frame clones appear in the TCRdb table, and some are missing; sequencing was by immunoSEQ multiplex PCR. The sample carries approximately 130,000 clones, 65% to 85% recorded once. Sequencing used PBMCs. Receptor source: a man aged 50-59 years in good health and CMV-seronegative. Each CDR3 is given with its conserved first and last residue. D genes are given only for firm matches. Rows may omit the clone size; those that give it use once, few, many or a size class.

V gene	D gene	J gene	clone size	CDR3 DNA	CDR3 protein
TRBV7-8	TRBD2	TRBJ2-1	-	TGTGCCACTTCCACCCGGGAGGGAACCTACAATGAGCAGTTCTTC	CATSTREGTYNEQFF
TRBV29-1	-	TRBJ1-5	few	TGCAGCGTTGCAGGGGCTAGCAATCAGCCCCAGCATTTT	CSVAGASNQPQHF
TRBV9	-	TRBJ1-2	-	TGTGCCAGCAGCGTAGGGGGTCGAGGGGGTGGCTACACCTTC	CASSVGGRGGGYTF
TRBV19	TRBD2	TRBJ2-1	-	TGTGCCAGTAGGACTAGCGGGAGTCGGGATGAGCAGTTCTTC	CASRTSGSRDEQFF
TRBV30	TRBD1	TRBJ1-4	-	TGTGCCTGGAGTGGGACAGGAGAAAAACTGTTTTTT	CAWSGTGEKLFF
TRBV19	TRBD2	TRBJ2-3	few	TGTGCCAGTAGTATAAACCGGGGACTAGCGGGATTAGTTAGCACAGATACGCAGTATTTT	CASSINRGLAGLVSTDTQYF
TRBV28	-	TRBJ2-7	-	TGTGCCGCCAGGGGCTCCTACGAGCAGTACTTC	CAARGSYEQYF
TRBV6-5	TRBD2	TRBJ2-1	few	TGTGCCAGCAGTTCCGGGGGACTAGCGAACAATGAGCAGTTCTTC	CASSSGGLANNEQFF
TRBV28	TRBD2	TRBJ2-3	-	TGTGCCAGCATTAGCGGGAGCCTAACAGATACGCAGTATTTT	CASISGSLTDTQYF
TRBV29-1	TRBD1	TRBJ1-5	few	TGCAGCGTCCGAGGGACAGGGGATCAGCCCCAGCATTTT	CSVRGTGDQPQHF
TRBV6-1	TRBD1	TRBJ1-2	-	TGTGCCAGCAGTATAGCAGGGGGCGTGGGCTATGGCTACACCTTC	CASSIAGGVGYGYTF
TRBV9	-	TRBJ1-4	-	TGTGCCAGCAGCGGAACAGGGACGAACGAAAAACTGTTTTTT	CASSGTGTNEKLFF
TRBV2	TRBD1	TRBJ1-4	-	TGTGCCACCTCGGGACAGGGGGCAACTAATGAAAAACTGTTTTTT	CATSGQGATNEKLFF
TRBV28	TRBD2	TRBJ2-2	once	TGTGCCAGCAGTGACGGGACTAGCGGGGTCAACACCGGGGAGCTGTTTTTT	CASSDGTSGVNTGELFF
TRBV11-2	TRBD2	TRBJ2-7	-	TGTGCCAGCAGCTCGGGACTAGCGGGAGTATGGGAGCAGTACTTC	CASSSGLAGVWEQYF
TRBV28	-	TRBJ1-2	-	TGTGCCAGCATTGGGGGCAGTCACTGGGGCTACACCTTC	CASIGGSHWGYTF
TRBV10-3	-	TRBJ1-5	-	TGTGCCATCAGTGTCGGTAATCAGCCCCAGCATTTT	CAISVGNQPQHF
TRBV4-1	TRBD1	TRBJ1-2	-	TGCGCCAGCAGCGAATCCGGGACAGGGAACTATGGCTACACCTTC	CASSESGTGNYGYTF
TRBV5-4	-	TRBJ2-7	-	TGTGCCAGCAGCTTAGCAGGGTCGGACGAGCAGTACTTC	CASSLAGSDEQYF
TRBV6-6	-	TRBJ2-2	-	TGTGCCAGCAGTTACTCATGGACTAAGAACACCGGGGAGCTGTTTTTT	CASSYSWTKNTGELFF
TRBV6-5	TRBD1	TRBJ2-2	-	TGTGCCAGCAAGCGGACAGGGGGAACCGGGGAGCTGTTTTTT	CASKRTGGTGELFF
TRBV7-3	TRBD1	TRBJ2-5	-	TGTGCCAGCAGCTTAACTGGGACAGGGAAAGAGACCCAGTACTTC	CASSLTGTGKETQYF
TRBV28	TRBD1	TRBJ2-3	-	TGTGCCAGCAGTCTCCCCGGGACAGCGCAGGGGGAGCAGTATTTT	CASSLPGTAQGEQYF
TRBV10-3	TRBD1	TRBJ1-1	-	TGTGCCATCAGGGCGGGACAGGGGCCGTACACTGAAGCTTTCTTT	CAIRAGQGPYTEAFF
TRBV2	TRBD1	TRBJ1-4	-	TGTGCCAGCAGTGACCTGACAGGGGTCTTTCAGGGGTTTTTT	CASSDLTGVFQGFF
TRBV19	-	TRBJ2-3	-	TGTGCCAGTAGTATTTTAGGGGCTGATACGCAGTATTTT	CASSILGADTQYF
TRBV5-4	-	TRBJ1-4	-	TGTGCCACCGGGAGTGGGGCTAATGAAAAACTGTTTTTT	CATGSGANEKLFF
TRBV2	-	TRBJ2-5	-	TGTGCCAGCAGTGAAGCGCATGCGTCTGAAGAGACCCAGTACTTC	CASSEAHASEETQYF
TRBV28	TRBD1	TRBJ1-5	-	TGTGCCATACCTGGACAGGGGGGGGATCAGCCCCAGCATTTT	CAIPGQGGDQPQHF
TRBV10-3	TRBD2	TRBJ2-3	few	TGTGCCATCAGTGAGCGACTAGCGGGAGGAGATACGCAGTATTTT	CAISERLAGGDTQYF
TRBV28	TRBD1	TRBJ1-4	-	TGTGCCAGCATCAGGGACAGGGTTCCTGCTAATGAAAAACTGTTTTTT	CASIRDRVPANEKLFF
TRBV4-1	TRBD2	TRBJ2-7	-	TGCGCCAGCAGCCAAGTGAGCGGGAGCTTTTACGAGCAGTACTTC	CASSQVSGSFYEQYF
TRBV9	TRBD1	TRBJ2-1	-	TGTGCCAGCAGCGTAGGACGCGGGACAGGCGATGAGCAGTTCTTC	CASSVGRGTGDEQFF
TRBV14	-	TRBJ2-1	once	TGTGCCAGCAGCCGCCTAGCGAACTACAATGAGCAGTTCTTC	CASSRLANYNEQFF
TRBV11-2	TRBD2	TRBJ2-7	-	TGTGCCAGCAGCTTATGGTCACCGGGAGGCCCCGGGGGCGAGCAGTACTTC	CASSLWSPGGPGGEQYF
TRBV5-1	-	TRBJ1-2	-	TGCGCCAGCAGCTTGGCTTCTGGGCAACCTAACTATGGCTACACCTTC	CASSLASGQPNYGYTF
TRBV6-4	TRBD2	TRBJ2-7	few	TGTGCCAACCGGAGAGCGGGGGCCTACGAGCAGTACTTC	CANRRAGAYEQYF
TRBV10-2	-	TRBJ1-3	few	TGCGCCAGCAGGTTGCAGGGATCCTCTGGAAACACCATATATTTT	CASRLQGSSGNTIYF
TRBV5-8	-	TRBJ1-1	-	TGTGCCAGCAGTTCAAGCGCATATTCGCCTGAAGCTTTCTTT	CASSSSAYSPEAFF
TRBV29-1	TRBD2	TRBJ2-2	once	TGCAGCGTTGTAGGAGCGGGAGGAACCGGGGAGCTGTTTTTT	CSVVGAGGTGELFF
TRBV7-6	-	TRBJ2-7	-	TGTGCCAGCAGCCCCCCGACAGGAGCTTCCTCCTACGAGCAGTACTTC	CASSPPTGASSYEQYF
TRBV7-9	TRBD1	TRBJ1-2	once	TGTGCCAGCAGTGTGGGACAGGGGATCAACTATGGCTACACCTTC	CASSVGQGINYGYTF
TRBV6-5	-	TRBJ1-5	-	TGTGCCAGCAGTTACTCGATTACCGGGAATCAGCCCCAGCATTTT	CASSYSITGNQPQHF
TRBV7-2	-	TRBJ2-5	few	TGTGCCAGCAGTCGGAGCATGTACCAAGAGACCCAGTACTTC	CASSRSMYQETQYF
TRBV27	TRBD1	TRBJ2-1	-	TGTGCCAGCAGTCCAAGACAGGGAACGGGTGAGCAGTTCTTC	CASSPRQGTGEQFF
TRBV5-4	TRBD1	TRBJ2-3	-	TGTGCCAGCAGACCCGGGACAGGGAGCACAGATACGCAGTATTTT	CASRPGTGSTDTQYF
TRBV10-3	TRBD1	TRBJ1-2	-	TGTGCCATCAGTGAGTCAGGAGGGGGCGTAGATGGCTACACCTTC	CAISESGGGVDGYTF
TRBV5-1	TRBD2	TRBJ2-2	-	TGCGCCAGCAGCTTGGGGACTAGCGGGAGGGCCCTTCTGAGCGGGGAGCTGTTTTTT	CASSLGTSGRALLSGELFF